This T cell receptor beta chain was captured in a study of Tregs in tolerant kidney transplant recipients. Here immunoSEQ multiplex PCR was the method, and the copy in TCRdb shows in-frame clones only, minus some. In total, the table holds 50,000 to 65,000 clones. Germline V lookup: CDR1 SGHVS, CDR2 FNYEAQ. The CDR3 sequence is 13 residues long. The V end lost 4 bases, the J end lost 7 bases, and 13 bases lay between the germline ends. About this clone: The read gets to within 3 residues of the CDR3 end, and the germline J gene fills in the rest.

The chain carries TRBV7-6 and TRBJ1-1; TRBD1 is a possible D gene (6 bases). The material was CD4+ T cells from blood, obtained before the transplant. This clonotype was sampled from a human donor who received a combined kidney and bone marrow transplant. CDR3 amino acids: CASSYVEGGEAFF. The DNA read from the CDR3 is TGTGCCAGCAGCTACGTTGAAGGGGGTGAA. The whole variable domain, remainder taken from reference TRBV7-6 and TRBJ1-1, is GAGVSQSPRYKVTKRGQDVALRCDPISGHVSLYWYRQALGQGPEFLTYFNYEAQQDKSGLPNDRFSAERPEGSISTLTIQRTEQRDSAMYRCASSYVEGGEAFFGQGTRLTVV.